This passage covers 10 T cell receptor beta chains from one sample sequenced in a study of cytomegalovirus exposure and HLA in healthy donors. Data came from immunoSEQ multiplex PCR; TCRdb stores just in-frame clones and leaves some out. The sample records some 120,000 clones, about 90% being singletons. Sequencing input: PBMCs. All receptors come from a young man in good health and CMV-seronegative.

The genes are TRBV19 and TRBJ1-2; possible D gene TRBD1, 5 bases. CDR3 length equals 15 residues. V dropped 5 bases and J dropped 4 bases, with 17 bases sitting between them. The germline V gene encodes CDR1 LNHDA and CDR2 SQIVND (reference sequence). The DNA for the CDR3 is TGTGCCAGTAGTGGGGGGGACTGGAGCTCCTATGGCTACACCTTC. Translation: CASSGGDWSSYGYTF. Supplemented by reference TRBV19 and TRBJ1-2, the full variable domain reads DGGITQSPKYLFRKEGQNVTLSCEQNLNHDAMYWYRQDPGQGLRLIYYSQIVNDFQKGDIAEGYSVSREKKESFPLTVTSAQKNPTAFYLCASSGGDWSSYGYTFGSGTRLTVV.

V and J are TRBV28 and TRBJ2-7; 11 nucleotides line up with TRBD2. Unmatched junction bases numbered 8, after V lost 6 bases and J lost 1 base. The germline gives CDR1 MDHEN, CDR2 SYDVKM. The CDR3 loop spans 16 amino acids. CDR3 region: CASSPWLAGGSYEQYF. Here the CDR3 DNA reads TGTGCCAGCAGCCCTTGGCTAGCGGGGGGTTCCTACGAGCAGTACTTC.

The rearrangement links TRBV19 to TRBJ2-7, with TRBD2 matching 11 bases. V trimming: 6 bases; J trimming: 2 bases; junction bases outside the gene matches: 9. Germline CDR1 reads LNHDA; CDR2 reads SQIVND (reference sequence). The CDR3 totals 16 residues. This CDR3 is CASSKGLAGFTYEQYF. The CDR3 nucleotides read TGTGCCAGTAGCAAAGGACTAGCGGGCTTTACCTACGAGCAGTACTTC.

The chain is built from TRBV23-1 and TRBJ1-4; D call uncertain. TRBV23-1 is an ORF, and what it does is uncertain. The CDR3 extends over 14 amino acids. Between the trimmed V and J ends, which lost 9 bases and 0 bases, there was a span of 11 bases. The CDR3 nucleotides are TGCGCCAGAACCAGAATCCCAACTAATGAAAAACTGTTTTTT. Residues: CARTRIPTNEKLFF.

Points on this clone: The sample carries other DNA sequences with the same CDR3. The chain employs TRBV5-1 and TRBJ2-5, with unresolved D. This CDR3 has 11 amino acids. Germline assignment: CDR1 SGHRS and CDR2 YFSETQ. V gave up 4 bases and J gave up 2 bases, with 3 bases separating them. The CDR3 loop is CASSQQETQYF. The CDR3 bases are TGCGCCAGCAGCCAGCAAGAGACCCAGTACTTC.

The chain is built from TRBV9 and TRBJ2-7; TRBD1 aligns across 8 bases. The CDR3 sequence is 15 residues long. The V gene's germline CDR1 is SGDLS and CDR2 YYNGEE. V lost 0 bases, J lost 1 base, and 3 bases stayed unmatched. The CDR3 coding sequence is TGTGCCAGCAGCGTAGGAGGGACAGGATCCTACGAGCAGTACTTC. It translates to CASSVGGTGSYEQYF. Looking up the rest from reference TRBV9 and TRBJ2-7 gives the full variable domain: DSGVTQTPKHLITATGQRVTLRCSPRSGDLSVYWYQQSLDQGLQFLIQYYNGEERAKGNILERFSAQQFPDLHSELNLSSLELGDSALYFCASSVGGTGSYEQYFGPGTRLTVT.

The genes are TRBV5-1 and TRBJ2-7, with D possibly matching TRBD1 (6 bases). CDR3 length: 14 amino acids. In germline, CDR1 is SGHRS, CDR2 YFSETQ. V gave up 0 bases and J gave up 2 bases, with 9 bases separating them. The CDR3 nucleotides are TGCGCCAGCAGCTTGGTGGGACAAGCCTACGAGCAGTACTTC. It is translated as CASSLVGQAYEQYF.

J is TRBJ2-4 and V is TRBV4-1, with D perhaps TRBD1 (5 bases). CDR1 is MGHRA, CDR2 YSYEKL, per germline. The CDR3 covers 14 residues. V dropped 4 bases and J dropped 3 bases, with 10 bases sitting between them. CDR3 protein: CASSPDTYKNIQYF. CDR3 nucleotide sequence: TGCGCCAGCAGCCCGGACACTTACAAAAACATTCAGTACTTC.

The chain combines TRBV28 with TRBJ1-3; D uncertain. CDR1 and CDR2 (germline): MDHEN, SYDVKM. This CDR3 comprises 13 residues. The V gene lost 8 bases and the J gene lost 0 bases, with 8 bases spanning the gap. The CDR3 region is CASESGSGNTIYF. DNA for the CDR3: TGTGCCAGCGAGAGTGGCTCTGGAAACACCATATATTTT. Looking up the rest from reference TRBV28 and TRBJ1-3 gives the full variable domain: DVKVTQSSRYLVKRTGEKVFLECVQDMDHENMFWYRQDPGLGLRLIYFSYDVKMKEKGDIPEGYSVSREKKERFSLILESASTNQTSMYLCASESGSGNTIYFGEGSWLTVV.

The chain uses TRBV14 and TRBJ2-7; 7 nucleotides align to TRBD1. The CDR3 is made up of 13 amino acids. Germline V gene sequence: CDR1 SGHDN, CDR2 FVKESK. V was clipped by 6 bases and J by 2 bases; unmatched bases: 4. The CDR3, as DNA: TGTGCCAGCAGGTACACAGGGGCCTACGAGCAGTACTTC. As protein: CASRYTGAYEQYF.